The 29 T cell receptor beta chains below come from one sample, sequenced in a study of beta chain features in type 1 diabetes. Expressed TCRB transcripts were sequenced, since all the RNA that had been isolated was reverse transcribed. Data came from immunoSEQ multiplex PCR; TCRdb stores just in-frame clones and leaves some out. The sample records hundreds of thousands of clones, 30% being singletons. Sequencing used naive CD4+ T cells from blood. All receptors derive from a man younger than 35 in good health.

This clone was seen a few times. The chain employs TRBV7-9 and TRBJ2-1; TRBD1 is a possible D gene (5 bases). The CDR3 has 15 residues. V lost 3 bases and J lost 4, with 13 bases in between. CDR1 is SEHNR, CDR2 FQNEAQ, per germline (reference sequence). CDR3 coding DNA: TGTGCCAGCAGCTTGACAGAACCTCATTACAATGAGCAGTTCTTC. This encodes CASSLTEPHYNEQFF.

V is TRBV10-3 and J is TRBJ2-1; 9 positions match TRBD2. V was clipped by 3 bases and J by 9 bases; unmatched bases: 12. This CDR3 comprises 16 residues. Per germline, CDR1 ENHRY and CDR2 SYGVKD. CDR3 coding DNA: TGTGCCATCAGTGATCGACTAGCGGAGGGGAGAAGTGAGCAGTTCTTC. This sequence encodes CAISDRLAEGRSEQFF.

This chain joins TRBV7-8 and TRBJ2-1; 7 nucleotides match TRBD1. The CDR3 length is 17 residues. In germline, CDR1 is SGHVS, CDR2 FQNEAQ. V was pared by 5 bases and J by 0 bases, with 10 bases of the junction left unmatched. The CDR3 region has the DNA TGTGCCAGCAGCAGCAGACAGGGCTCGAGCTCCTACAATGAGCAGTTCTTC. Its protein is CASSSRQGSSSYNEQFF.

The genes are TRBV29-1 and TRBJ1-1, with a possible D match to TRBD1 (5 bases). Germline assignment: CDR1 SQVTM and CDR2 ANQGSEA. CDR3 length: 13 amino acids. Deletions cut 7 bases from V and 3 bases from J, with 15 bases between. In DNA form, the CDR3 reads TGCAGCGCACGAAGGGGCGCTGACACTGAAGCTTTCTTT. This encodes CSARRGADTEAFF. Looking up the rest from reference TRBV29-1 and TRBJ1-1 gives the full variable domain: SAVISQKPSRDICQRGTSLTIQCQVDSQVTMMFWYRQQPGQSLTLIATANQGSEATYESGFVIDKFPISRPNLTFSTLTVSNMSPEDSSIYLCSARRGADTEAFFGQGTRLTVV.

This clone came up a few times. The CDR3 loop is CASSGTSLDEYF. The DNA for the CDR3 is TGTGCCAGCAGTGGCACTTCGCTAGATGAGTATTTT. The chain employs TRBV2 and TRBJ2-3; no reliable D call. Germline V gene sequence: CDR1 SNHLY, CDR2 FYNNEI. Trimming took off 4 bases at V and 13 bases at J, with 15 bases between the two ends. This CDR3 is built from 12 residues.

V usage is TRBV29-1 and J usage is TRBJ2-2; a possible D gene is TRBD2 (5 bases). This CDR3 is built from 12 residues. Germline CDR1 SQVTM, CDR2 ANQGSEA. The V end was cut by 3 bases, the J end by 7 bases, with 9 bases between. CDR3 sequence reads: CSVDVEGGELFF. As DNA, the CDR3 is TGCAGCGTTGATGTAGAGGGCGGGGAGCTGTTTTTT.

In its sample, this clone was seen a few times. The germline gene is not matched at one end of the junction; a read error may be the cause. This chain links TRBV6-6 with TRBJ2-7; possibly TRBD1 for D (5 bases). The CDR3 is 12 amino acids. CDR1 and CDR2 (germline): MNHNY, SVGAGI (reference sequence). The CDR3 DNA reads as TGTGCCAGCAGTCCAGAAGCTAGGGGTGGAGACTTC. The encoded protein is CASSPEARGGDF.

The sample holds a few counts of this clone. This CDR3 reads CASSLRGQQETQYF. The CDR3 nucleotides are TGCGCCAGCAGCTTAAGGGGACAACAAGAGACCCAGTACTTC. J is TRBJ2-5 and V is TRBV5-1, with D maybe TRBD1 (6 bases). The CDR3 spans 14 residues. Trimming removed 2 bases from V and 2 bases from J, with 10 bases in between. Germline CDR1 SGHRS, CDR2 YFSETQ. Full variable domain (remainder filled in from reference TRBV5-1 and TRBJ2-5): KAGVTQTPRYLIKTRGQQVTLSCSPISGHRSVSWYQQTPGQGLQFLFEYFSETQRNKGNFPGRFSGRQFSNSRSEMNVSTLELGDSALYLCASSLRGQQETQYFGPGTRLLVL.

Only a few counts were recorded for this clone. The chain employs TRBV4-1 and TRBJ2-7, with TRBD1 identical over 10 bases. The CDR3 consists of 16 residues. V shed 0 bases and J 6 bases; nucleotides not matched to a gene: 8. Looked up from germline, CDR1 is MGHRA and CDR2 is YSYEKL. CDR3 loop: CASSQDSGTGDLEQYF. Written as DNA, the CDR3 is TGCGCCAGCAGCCAAGATAGTGGGACAGGGGATCTCGAGCAGTACTTC.

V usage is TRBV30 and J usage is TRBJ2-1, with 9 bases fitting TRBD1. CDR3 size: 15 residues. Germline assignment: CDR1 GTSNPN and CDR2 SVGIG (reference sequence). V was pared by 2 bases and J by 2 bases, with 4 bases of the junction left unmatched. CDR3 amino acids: CAWSPRQGAYNEQFF. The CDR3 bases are TGTGCCTGGAGTCCGCGACAGGGGGCCTACAATGAGCAGTTCTTC. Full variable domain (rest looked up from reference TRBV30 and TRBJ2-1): SQTIHQWPATLVQPVGSPLSLECTVEGTSNPNLYWYRQAAGRGLQLLFYSVGIGQISSEVPQNLSASRPQDRQFILSSKKLLLSDSGFYLCAWSPRQGAYNEQFFGPGTRLTVL.

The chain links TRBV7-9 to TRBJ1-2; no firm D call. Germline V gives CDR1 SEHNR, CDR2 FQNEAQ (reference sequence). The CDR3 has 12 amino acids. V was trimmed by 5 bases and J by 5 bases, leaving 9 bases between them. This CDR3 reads CASSETDYGYTF. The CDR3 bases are TGTGCCAGCAGCGAGACGGATTATGGCTACACCTTC.

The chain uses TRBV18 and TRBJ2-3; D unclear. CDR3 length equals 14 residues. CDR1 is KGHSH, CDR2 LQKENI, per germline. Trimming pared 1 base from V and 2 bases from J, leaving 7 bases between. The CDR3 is CASSPRVNTDTQYF. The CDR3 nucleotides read TGTGCCAGCTCACCACGAGTAAACACAGATACGCAGTATTTT.

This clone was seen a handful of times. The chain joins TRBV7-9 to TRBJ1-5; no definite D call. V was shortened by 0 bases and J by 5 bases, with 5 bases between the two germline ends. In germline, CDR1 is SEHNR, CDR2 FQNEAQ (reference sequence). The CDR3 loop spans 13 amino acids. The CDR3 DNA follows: TGTGCCAGCAGCTTAGCTGTCGATCAGCCCCAGCATTTT. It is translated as CASSLAVDQPQHF.

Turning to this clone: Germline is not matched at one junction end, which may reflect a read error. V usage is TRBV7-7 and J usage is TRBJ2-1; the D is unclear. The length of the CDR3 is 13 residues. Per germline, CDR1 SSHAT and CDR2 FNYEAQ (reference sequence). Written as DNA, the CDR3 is TGTGCTAGCAGCTTAGCCGGGCAGGATGAGCAGTTCTTC. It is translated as CASSLAGQDEQFF.

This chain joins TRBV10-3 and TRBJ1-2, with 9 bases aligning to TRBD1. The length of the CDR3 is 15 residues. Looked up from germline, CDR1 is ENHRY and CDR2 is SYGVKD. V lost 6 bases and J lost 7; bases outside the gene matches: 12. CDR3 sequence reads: CAIRDGTGRRGGYTF. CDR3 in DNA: TGTGCCATCAGAGATGGGACAGGGAGGCGCGGTGGCTACACCTTC.

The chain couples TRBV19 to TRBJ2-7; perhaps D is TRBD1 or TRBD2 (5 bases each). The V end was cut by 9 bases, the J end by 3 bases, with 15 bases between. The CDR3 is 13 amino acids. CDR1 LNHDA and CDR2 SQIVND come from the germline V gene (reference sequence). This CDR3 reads CASGQGRNYEQYF. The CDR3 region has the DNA TGTGCCAGCGGCCAGGGACGGAACTACGAGCAGTACTTC.

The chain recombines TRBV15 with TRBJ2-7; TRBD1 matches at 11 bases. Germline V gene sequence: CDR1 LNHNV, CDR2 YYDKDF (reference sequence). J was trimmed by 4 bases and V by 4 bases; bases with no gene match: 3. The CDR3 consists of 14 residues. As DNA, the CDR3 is TGTGCCACCAGCAAGGACAGGGGGCTTTACGAGCAGTACTTC. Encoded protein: CATSKDRGLYEQYF.

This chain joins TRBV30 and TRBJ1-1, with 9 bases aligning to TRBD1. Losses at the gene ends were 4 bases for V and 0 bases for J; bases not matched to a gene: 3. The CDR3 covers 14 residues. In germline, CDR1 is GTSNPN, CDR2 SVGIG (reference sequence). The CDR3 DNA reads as TGTGCCTGGAATAGGGACAGGGTGAACACTGAAGCTTTCTTT. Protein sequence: CAWNRDRVNTEAFF.

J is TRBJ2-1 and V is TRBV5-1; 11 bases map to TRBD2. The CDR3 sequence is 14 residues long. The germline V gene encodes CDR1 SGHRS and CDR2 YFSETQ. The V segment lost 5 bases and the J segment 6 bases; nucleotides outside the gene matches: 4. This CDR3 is CASSTSGSLNEQFF. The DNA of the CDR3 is TGCGCCAGCAGTACTAGCGGGAGTCTCAATGAGCAGTTCTTC.

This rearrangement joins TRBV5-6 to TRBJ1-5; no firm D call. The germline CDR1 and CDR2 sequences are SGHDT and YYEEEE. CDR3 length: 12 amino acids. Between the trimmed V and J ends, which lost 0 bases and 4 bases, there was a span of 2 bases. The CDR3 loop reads CASSLGNQPQHF. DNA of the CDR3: TGTGCCAGCAGCTTGGGAAATCAGCCCCAGCATTTT.

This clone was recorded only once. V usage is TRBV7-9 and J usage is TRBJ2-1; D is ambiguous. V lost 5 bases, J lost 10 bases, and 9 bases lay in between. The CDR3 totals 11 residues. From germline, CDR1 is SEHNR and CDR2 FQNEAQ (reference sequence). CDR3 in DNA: TGTGCCAGCAGCCTGGGGATCGAGCAGTTCTTC. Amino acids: CASSLGIEQFF.

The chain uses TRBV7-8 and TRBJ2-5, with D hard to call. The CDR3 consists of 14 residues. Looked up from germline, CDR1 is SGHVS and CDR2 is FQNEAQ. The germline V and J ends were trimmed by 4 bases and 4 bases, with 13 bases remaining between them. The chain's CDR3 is CASSSLRLGETQYF. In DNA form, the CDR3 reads TGTGCCAGCAGCTCCCTTCGCCTGGGAGAGACCCAGTACTTC.

CDR3 sequence (DNA): TGTGCCAGCAGCCTGGACAGGAGAAACAATGAGCAGTTCTTC. As protein: CASSLDRRNNEQFF. This chain links TRBV9 with TRBJ2-1; TRBD1 agrees at 7 bases. CDR3 length equals 14 residues. Germline V lookup: CDR1 SGDLS, CDR2 YYNGEE. J gave up 5 bases and V 4 bases, and 6 bases lay outside the gene matches.

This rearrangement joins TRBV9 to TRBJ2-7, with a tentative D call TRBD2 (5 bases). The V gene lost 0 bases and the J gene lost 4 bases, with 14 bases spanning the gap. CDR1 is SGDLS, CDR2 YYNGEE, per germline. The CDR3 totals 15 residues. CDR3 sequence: CASSVDIGRGYEQYF. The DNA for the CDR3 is TGTGCCAGCAGCGTAGATATAGGGCGAGGGTACGAGCAGTACTTC.

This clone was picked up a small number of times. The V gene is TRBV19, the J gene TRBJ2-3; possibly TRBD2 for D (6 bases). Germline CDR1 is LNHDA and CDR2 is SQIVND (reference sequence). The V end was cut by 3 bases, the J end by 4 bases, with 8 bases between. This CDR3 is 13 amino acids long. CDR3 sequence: CASSISGADTQYF. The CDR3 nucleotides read TGTGCCAGTAGTATTTCGGGGGCAGATACGCAGTATTTT.

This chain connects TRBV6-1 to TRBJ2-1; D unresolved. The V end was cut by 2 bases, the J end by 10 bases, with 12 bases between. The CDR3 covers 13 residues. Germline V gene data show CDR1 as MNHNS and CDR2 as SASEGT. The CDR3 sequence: CASSESARAEQFF. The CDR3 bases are TGTGCCAGCAGTGAATCGGCCCGCGCCGAGCAGTTCTTC.

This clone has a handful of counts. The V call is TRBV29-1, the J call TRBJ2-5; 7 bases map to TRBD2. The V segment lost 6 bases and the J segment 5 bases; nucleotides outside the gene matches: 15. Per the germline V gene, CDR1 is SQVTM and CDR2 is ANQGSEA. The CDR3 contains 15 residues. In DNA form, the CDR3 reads TGCAGCGTGGGAGCCCGGGGGAGGGGCGTCGAGACCCAGTACTTC. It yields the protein CSVGARGRGVETQYF.

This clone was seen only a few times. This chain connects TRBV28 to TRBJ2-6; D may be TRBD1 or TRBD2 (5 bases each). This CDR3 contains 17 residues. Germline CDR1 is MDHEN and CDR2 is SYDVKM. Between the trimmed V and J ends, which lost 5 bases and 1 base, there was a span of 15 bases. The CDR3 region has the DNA TGTGCCAGCAGTCCCGTCAGGGACGGGTCTGGGGCCAACGTCCTGACTTTC. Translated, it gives CASSPVRDGSGANVLTF. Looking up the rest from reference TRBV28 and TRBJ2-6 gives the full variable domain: DVKVTQSSRYLVKRTGEKVFLECVQDMDHENMFWYRQDPGLGLRLIYFSYDVKMKEKGDIPEGYSVSREKKERFSLILESASTNQTSMYLCASSPVRDGSGANVLTFGAGSRLTVL.

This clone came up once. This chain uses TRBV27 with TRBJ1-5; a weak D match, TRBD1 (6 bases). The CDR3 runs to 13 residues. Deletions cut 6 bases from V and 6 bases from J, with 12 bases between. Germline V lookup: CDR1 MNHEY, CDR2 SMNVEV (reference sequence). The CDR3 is CASRQGWSQPQHF. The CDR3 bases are TGTGCCAGCAGACAGGGTTGGAGTCAGCCCCAGCATTTT.